This entry lists 8 T cell receptor beta chains sequenced from one sample in a study of T cells in Graves' hyperthyroidism and ophthalmopathy. The TCR beta CDR3 regions underwent amplification using RNA transcripts as the source. An initial round of RT-PCR targeting the TCR CDR3 relied on the HTBI primer set. One entry per CDR3 protein results from TCRdb running MiXCR on the multiplex PCR reads. The table records a few hundred thousand distinct CDR3 sequences, 15% to 20% of them present only once. The sample consisted of blood. These receptors all come from a woman between 45 and 60 years old with Graves' hyperthyroidism.

This clonotype has at least ten counts. The rearrangement joins TRBV6-1 to TRBJ2-2, with D perhaps matching TRBD2 (5 bases). CDR3 length: 14 residues. Trimming stripped 5 bases from V and 6 bases from J, with 13 bases between. Germline V gene sequence: CDR1 MNHNS, CDR2 SASEGT. CDR3 amino acids: CASSTRAASGELFF. In DNA, the CDR3 is TGTGCCAGCAGTACGCGGGCAGCTTCCGGGGAGCTGTTTTTT.

With respect to this clonotype: Relative to the germline gene, one junction end is altered; a read error may explain this. The CDR3 reads CASSDRGNNEQLF. The CDR3 DNA is TGTGCCAGCAGCGATAGAGGTAACAATGAGCAGCTCTTC. The chain uses TRBV3-1 and TRBJ2-1; D is undetermined. Germline assignment: CDR1 LGHDT and CDR2 YNNKEL (reference sequence). The CDR3 is made up of 13 amino acids.

This clonotype has a count of ten or more. The chain links TRBV30 to TRBJ2-2; D gene uncertain. The V gene lost 0 bases and the J gene lost 5 bases, with 7 bases spanning the gap. CDR1 GTSNPN and CDR2 SVGIG come from the germline V gene (reference sequence). This CDR3 is 13 amino acids long. CDR3 sequence: CAWSVTKTGELFF. The CDR3 nucleotides are TGTGCCTGGAGTGTAACCAAAACCGGGGAGCTGTTTTTT.

This clonotype was detected ten times or more. The chain recombines TRBV6-1 with TRBJ1-1; possible D gene TRBD1, 5 bases. V lost 7 bases and J 4 bases, leaving 16 bases between the germline ends. From germline, CDR1 is MNHNS and CDR2 SASEGT. The CDR3 loop spans 14 amino acids. The CDR3 DNA sequence: TGTGCCAGCACTTCCCAACAGGTGCTCACTGAAGCTTTCTTT. Translated: CASTSQQVLTEAFF.

The chain links TRBV7-3 to TRBJ2-1; tentative D call: TRBD2 (6 bases). This CDR3 is built from 14 residues. Between the trimmed V and J ends, which lost 2 bases and 5 bases, there was a span of 10 bases. Germline V gene sequence: CDR1 SGHTA, CDR2 FQGTGA. The CDR3 coding sequence is TGTGCCAGCAGCTTATACGGGAGCCACAATGAGCAGTTCTTC. Its translation is CASSLYGSHNEQFF.

The chain employs TRBV25-1 and TRBJ2-5; the D is unclear. Trimming removed 4 bases at V and 5 bases at J, with 11 bases between. Germline loops: CDR1 MGHDK, CDR2 SYGVNS. The CDR3 has 13 residues. The CDR3 DNA follows: TGTGCCAGCAGTGTGAACCCTCTGGAGACCCAGTACTTC. Translated: CASSVNPLETQYF. Full variable domain (missing parts from reference TRBV25-1 and TRBJ2-5): EADIYQTPRYLVIGTGKKITLECSQTMGHDKMYWYQQDPGMELHLIHYSYGVNSTEKGDLSSESTVSRIRTEHFPLTLESARPSHTSQYLCASSVNPLETQYFGPGTRLLVL.

The sample holds a few counts of this clonotype. The chain recombines TRBV10-3 with TRBJ1-2; D call uncertain. The CDR3 is 13 residues long. The V and J ends lost 4 bases and 0 bases respectively, with 6 bases between them. CDR1 is ENHRY, CDR2 SYGVKD, per germline. The CDR3 nucleotides read TGTGCCATCAGTGCTAGTTCTAACTATGGCTACACCTTC. It codes for CAISASSNYGYTF.

A note on this clonotype: A junction boundary mismatches the germline segment, possibly from a read error. V and J are TRBV6-1 and TRBJ2-5; the D is unclear. The germline V gene encodes CDR1 MNHNS and CDR2 SASEGT. The CDR3 has 13 amino acids. The CDR3 bases are TGTGCCAGCAGAACCCAGGCGGAAGACACCCAGTACTTC. It translates to CASRTQAEDTQYF.